These 9 T cell receptor beta chains originate from one sample sequenced in a study of cytomegalovirus exposure and HLA in healthy donors. The PCR made use of 60 Vbeta and 13 Jbeta primers. Repertoires were generated with immunoSEQ multiplex PCR, while TCRdb's copy carries only in-frame clones and drops some. The table includes 200,000 to 250,000 clones, approximately 82% detected once. Sequenced: PBMCs. These receptors originate from a man between 18 and 35 years old in good health and CMV-seronegative.

The rearrangement links TRBV7-8 to TRBJ1-6, with TRBD1 matching over 7 bases. This CDR3 has 18 residues. Germline CDR1 SGHVS, CDR2 FQNEAQ. The V and J ends lost 1 base and 0 bases, in that order; junction bases with no gene match: 6. CDR3 region: CASSLDYQGGSYNSPLHF. The CDR3, as DNA: TGTGCCAGCAGCTTAGATTACCAGGGGGGCTCCTATAATTCACCCCTCCACTTT.

V gene TRBV2 combines with J gene TRBJ2-1; 7 bases are shared with TRBD1. The CDR3 contains 13 residues. Germline values: CDR1 SNHLY, CDR2 FYNNEI. V was clipped by 4 bases and J by 5 bases; unmatched bases: 2. CDR3 sequence reads: CASSADRNNEQFF. CDR3 nucleotide sequence: TGTGCCAGCAGTGCGGACAGGAACAATGAGCAGTTCTTC.

In nucleotides, the CDR3 is TGTGCCAGCAGCTTGGTACAGGGGAGTGTGACAGATACGCAGTATTTT. Amino acid sequence: CASSLVQGSVTDTQYF. The rearrangement links TRBV5-5 to TRBJ2-3, with 7 bases identical to TRBD1. The CDR3 totals 16 residues. With V trimmed by 0 bases and J by 3 bases, 7 bases remained unmatched. In germline, CDR1 is SGHKS, CDR2 YYEKEE (reference sequence).

J is TRBJ2-3 and V is TRBV11-2; D might be TRBD1 (5 bases). The length of the CDR3 is 15 residues. Germline CDR1 is SGHAT and CDR2 is FQNNGV. V shed 0 bases and J shed 6 bases, with 13 bases lying between them. The CDR3 nucleotides read TGTGCCAGCAGCTTAGAGCAGGGATGGATGGATACGCAGTATTTT. As protein: CASSLEQGWMDTQYF.

The chain links TRBV5-1 to TRBJ2-1, with 10 nucleotides matching TRBD2. The V and J ends lost 1 base and 7 bases, in that order; junction bases with no gene match: 8. CDR3 length: 16 residues. Germline loops: CDR1 SGHRS, CDR2 YFSETQ. Here the CDR3 DNA reads TGCGCCAGCAGCTTGATGCGGACTAGCGGAATTAATGAGCAGTTCTTC. This translates into CASSLMRTSGINEQFF.

The chain combines TRBV28 with TRBJ1-6; D is possibly TRBD1 (6 bases). The CDR3 is made up of 15 amino acids. The V gene lost 6 bases and the J gene lost 5 bases, with 14 bases spanning the gap. CDR1 and CDR2 (germline): MDHEN, SYDVKM. CDR3 nucleotides: TGTGCCAGCAGCCCCGCGACAGGTGATAATTCACCCCTCCACTTT. Its translation is CASSPATGDNSPLHF.

This clone appeared a few times. The chain is built from TRBV28 and TRBJ2-7, with D possibly being TRBD1 (6 bases). Trimming removed 2 bases at V and 2 bases at J, with 13 bases between. The CDR3 has 15 residues. The germline V gene encodes CDR1 MDHEN and CDR2 SYDVKM. The CDR3 protein is CASSLGTGLAYEQYF. CDR3 DNA sequence: TGTGCCAGCAGTTTAGGCACAGGGCTAGCCTACGAGCAGTACTTC.

Notes on this clone: Other DNA variants within this sample encode the same CDR3. V and J are TRBV5-1 and TRBJ2-7; 12 bases agree with TRBD1. The CDR3 consists of 17 residues. Germline loops: CDR1 SGHRS, CDR2 YFSETQ. J was trimmed by 0 bases and V by 2 bases; bases with no gene match: 6. The CDR3 is CASSLPGQGAFSYEQYF. DNA of the CDR3: TGCGCCAGCAGCTTACCGGGACAGGGGGCCTTCTCCTACGAGCAGTACTTC.

V usage is TRBV4-2 and J usage is TRBJ1-4; 8 bases are a match to TRBD1. CDR1 is LGHNA and CDR2 is YNFKEQ in the germline V gene. The CDR3 is 14 residues long. Losses at the gene ends were 6 bases for V and 7 bases for J; bases not matched to a gene: 7. The CDR3: CASSPGGAVEKLFF. For the CDR3, the DNA is TGTGCCAGCAGTCCAGGGGGCGCGGTTGAAAAACTGTTTTTT.